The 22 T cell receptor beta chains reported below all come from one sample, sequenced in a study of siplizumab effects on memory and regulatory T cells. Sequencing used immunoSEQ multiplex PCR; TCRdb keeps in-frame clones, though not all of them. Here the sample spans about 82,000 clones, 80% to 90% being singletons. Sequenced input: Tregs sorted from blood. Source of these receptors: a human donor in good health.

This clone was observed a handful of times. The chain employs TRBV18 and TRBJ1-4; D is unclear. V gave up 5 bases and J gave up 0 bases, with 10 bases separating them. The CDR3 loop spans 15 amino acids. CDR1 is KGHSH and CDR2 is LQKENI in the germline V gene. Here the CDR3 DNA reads TGTGCCAGCTCATACACAGCTGCAACTAATGAAAAACTGTTTTTT. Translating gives CASSYTAATNEKLFF.

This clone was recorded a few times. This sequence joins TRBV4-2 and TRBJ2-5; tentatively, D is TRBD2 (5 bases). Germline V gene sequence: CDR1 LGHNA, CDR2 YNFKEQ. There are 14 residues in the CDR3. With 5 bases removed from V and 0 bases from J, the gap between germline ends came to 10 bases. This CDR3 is CASSLGGNQETQYF. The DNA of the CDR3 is TGTGCCAGCAGCTTAGGAGGCAACCAAGAGACCCAGTACTTC.

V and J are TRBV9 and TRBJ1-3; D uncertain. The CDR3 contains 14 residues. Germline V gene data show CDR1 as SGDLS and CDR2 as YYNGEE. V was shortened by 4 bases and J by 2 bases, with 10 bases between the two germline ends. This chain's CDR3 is CASSSRTAGNTIYF. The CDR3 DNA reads TGTGCCAGCAGCTCGCGGACGGCTGGAAACACCATATATTTT.

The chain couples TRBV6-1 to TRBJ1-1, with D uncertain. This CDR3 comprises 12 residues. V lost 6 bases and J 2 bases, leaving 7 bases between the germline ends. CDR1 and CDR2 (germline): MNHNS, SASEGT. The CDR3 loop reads CASRAINTEAFF. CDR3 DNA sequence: TGTGCCAGCAGGGCAATCAACACTGAAGCTTTCTTT.

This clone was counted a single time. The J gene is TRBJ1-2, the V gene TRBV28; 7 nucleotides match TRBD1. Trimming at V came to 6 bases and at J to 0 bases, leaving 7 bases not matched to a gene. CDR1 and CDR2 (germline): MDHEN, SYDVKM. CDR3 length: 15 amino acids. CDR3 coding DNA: TGTGCCAGCAGAAGACAGGGCTTAACTAACTATGGCTACACCTTC. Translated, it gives CASRRQGLTNYGYTF.

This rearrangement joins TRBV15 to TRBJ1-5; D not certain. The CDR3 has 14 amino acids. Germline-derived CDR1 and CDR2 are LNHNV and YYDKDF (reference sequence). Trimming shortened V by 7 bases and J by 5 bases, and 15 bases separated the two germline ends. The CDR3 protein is CATTSDGVYQPQHF. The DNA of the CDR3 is TGTGCCACCACCTCAGACGGGGTTTATCAGCCCCAGCATTTT.

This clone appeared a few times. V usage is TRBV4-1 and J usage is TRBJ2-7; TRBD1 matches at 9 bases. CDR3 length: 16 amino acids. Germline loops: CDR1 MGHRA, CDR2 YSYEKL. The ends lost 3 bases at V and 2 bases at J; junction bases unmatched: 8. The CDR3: CASSQAPGQGPYEQYF. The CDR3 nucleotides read TGCGCCAGCAGCCAGGCCCCGGGACAGGGTCCCTACGAGCAGTACTTC.

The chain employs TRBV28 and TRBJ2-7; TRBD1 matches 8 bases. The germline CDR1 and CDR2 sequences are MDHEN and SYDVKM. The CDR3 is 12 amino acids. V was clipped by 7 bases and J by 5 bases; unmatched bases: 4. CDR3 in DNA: TGTGCCAGCAATGACAGGGGACACGAGCAGTACTTC. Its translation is CASNDRGHEQYF.

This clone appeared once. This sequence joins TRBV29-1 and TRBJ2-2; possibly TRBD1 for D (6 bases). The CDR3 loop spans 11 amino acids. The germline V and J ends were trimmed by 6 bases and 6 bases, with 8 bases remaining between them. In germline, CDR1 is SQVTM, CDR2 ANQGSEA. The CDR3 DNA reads TGCAGCGTCGGACAGTCCGGGGAGCTGTTTTTT. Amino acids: CSVGQSGELFF.

The CDR3 DNA reads as TGTGCCAGCAGTGCAGGGCTGAGCTCCTACAATGAGCAGTTCTTC. Translated: CASSAGLSSYNEQFF. The genes are TRBV6-4 and TRBJ2-1, with D perhaps matching TRBD1 (5 bases). Looked up from germline, CDR1 is MRHNA and CDR2 is SNTAGT. The CDR3 loop spans 15 amino acids. Trimming pared 4 bases from V and 0 bases from J, leaving 10 bases between.

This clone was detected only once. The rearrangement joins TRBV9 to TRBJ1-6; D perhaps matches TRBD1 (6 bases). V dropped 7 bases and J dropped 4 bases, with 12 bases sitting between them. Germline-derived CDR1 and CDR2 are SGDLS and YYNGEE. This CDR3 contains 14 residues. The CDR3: CASSGQPYNSPLHF. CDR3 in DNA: TGTGCCAGCTCCGGACAGCCATATAATTCACCCCTCCACTTT.

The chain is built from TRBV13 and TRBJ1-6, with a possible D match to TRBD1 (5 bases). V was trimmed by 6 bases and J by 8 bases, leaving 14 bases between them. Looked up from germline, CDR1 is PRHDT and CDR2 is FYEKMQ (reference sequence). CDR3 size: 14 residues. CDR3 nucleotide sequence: TGTGCCAGCAGTTACACGACAGCTTATTCACCCCTCCACTTT. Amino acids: CASSYTTAYSPLHF.

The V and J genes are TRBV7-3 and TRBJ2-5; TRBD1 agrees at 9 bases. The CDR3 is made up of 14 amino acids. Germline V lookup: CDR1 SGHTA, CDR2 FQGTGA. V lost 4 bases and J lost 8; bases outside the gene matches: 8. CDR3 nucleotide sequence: TGTGCCAGCAGCTCACCCGGGACAGGGTCAACCCAGTACTTC. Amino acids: CASSSPGTGSTQYF. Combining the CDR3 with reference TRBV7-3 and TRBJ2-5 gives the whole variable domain GAGVSQTPSNKVTEKGKYVELRCDPISGHTALYWYRQSLGQGPEFLIYFQGTGAADDSGLPNDRFFAVRPEGSVSTLKIQRTERGDSAVYLCASSSPGTGSTQYFGPGTRLLVL.

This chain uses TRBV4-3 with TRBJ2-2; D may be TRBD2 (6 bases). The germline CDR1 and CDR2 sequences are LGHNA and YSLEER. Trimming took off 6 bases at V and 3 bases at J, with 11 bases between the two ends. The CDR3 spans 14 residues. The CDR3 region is CASRGTLYTGELFF. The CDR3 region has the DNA TGCGCCAGCAGGGGGACTCTATACACCGGGGAGCTGTTTTTT.

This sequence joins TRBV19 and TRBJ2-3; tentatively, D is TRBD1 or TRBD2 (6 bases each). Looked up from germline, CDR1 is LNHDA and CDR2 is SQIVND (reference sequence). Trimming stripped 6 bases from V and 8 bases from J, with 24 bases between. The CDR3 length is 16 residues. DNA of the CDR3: TGTGCCAGTAGCCCCCCCCGGGGGCAGGGATCGGGTACGCAGTATTTT. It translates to CASSPPRGQGSGTQYF.

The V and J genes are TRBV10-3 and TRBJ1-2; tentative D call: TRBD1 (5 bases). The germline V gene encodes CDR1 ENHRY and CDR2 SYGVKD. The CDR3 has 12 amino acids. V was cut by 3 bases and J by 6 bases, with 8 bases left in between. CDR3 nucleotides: TGTGCCATCAGTGAAAGGGGAAATGGCTACACCTTC. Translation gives CAISERGNGYTF.

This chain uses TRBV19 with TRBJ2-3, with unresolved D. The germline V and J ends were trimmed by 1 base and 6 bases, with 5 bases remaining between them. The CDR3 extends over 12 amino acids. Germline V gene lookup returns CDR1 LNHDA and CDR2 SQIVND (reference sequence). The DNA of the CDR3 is TGTGCCAGTAGTATAGGAAGGGATACGCAGTATTTT. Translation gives CASSIGRDTQYF.

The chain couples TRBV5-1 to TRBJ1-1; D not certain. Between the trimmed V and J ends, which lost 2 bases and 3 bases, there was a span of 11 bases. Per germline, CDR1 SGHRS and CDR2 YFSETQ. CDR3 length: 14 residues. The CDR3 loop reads CASSFLTGDTEAFF. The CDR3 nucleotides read TGCGCCAGCAGCTTCCTGACCGGCGACACTGAAGCTTTCTTT.

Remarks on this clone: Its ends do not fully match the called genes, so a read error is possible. The CDR3 sequence is CASTLLQGADGYTF. As DNA, the CDR3 is TGTGCCAGCACCTTACTCCAGGGGGCAGATGGCTACACCTTC. The chain is built from TRBV7-9 and TRBJ1-2, with TRBD1 matching 8 bases. Germline V gene lookup returns CDR1 SEHNR and CDR2 FQNEAQ (reference sequence). The CDR3 loop spans 14 amino acids.

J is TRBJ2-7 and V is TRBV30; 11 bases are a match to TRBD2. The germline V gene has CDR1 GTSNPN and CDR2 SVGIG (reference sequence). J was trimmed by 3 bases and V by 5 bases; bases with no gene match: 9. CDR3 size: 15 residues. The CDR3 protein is CAWLGPSGGLYEQYF. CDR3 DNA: TGTGCCTGGTTGGGGCCTAGCGGGGGGCTCTACGAGCAGTACTTC.

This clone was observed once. CDR3 bases: TGTGCCAGCGGACACCCTTGGACTAGCGGCTTCACAGATACGCAGTATTTT. Translated, it gives CASGHPWTSGFTDTQYF. This chain connects TRBV2 to TRBJ2-3, with 10 nucleotides matching TRBD2. Germline-derived CDR1 and CDR2 are SNHLY and FYNNEI. Trimming took 8 bases from V and 2 from J; bases not matched to a gene: 13. The CDR3 has 17 amino acids. The full variable domain, rest sourced from reference TRBV2 and TRBJ2-3, is EPEVTQTPSHQVTQMGQEVILRCVPISNHLYFYWYRQILGQKVEFLVSFYNNEISEKSEIFDDQFSVERPDGSNFTLKIRSTKLEDSAMYFCASGHPWTSGFTDTQYFGPGTRLTVL.

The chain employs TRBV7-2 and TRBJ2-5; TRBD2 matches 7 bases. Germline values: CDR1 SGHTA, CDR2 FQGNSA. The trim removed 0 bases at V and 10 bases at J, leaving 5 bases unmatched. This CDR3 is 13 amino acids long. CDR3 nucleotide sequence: TGTGCCAGCAGCTTAGCCCATCCGGGGGGCCAGTACTTC. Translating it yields CASSLAHPGGQYF.